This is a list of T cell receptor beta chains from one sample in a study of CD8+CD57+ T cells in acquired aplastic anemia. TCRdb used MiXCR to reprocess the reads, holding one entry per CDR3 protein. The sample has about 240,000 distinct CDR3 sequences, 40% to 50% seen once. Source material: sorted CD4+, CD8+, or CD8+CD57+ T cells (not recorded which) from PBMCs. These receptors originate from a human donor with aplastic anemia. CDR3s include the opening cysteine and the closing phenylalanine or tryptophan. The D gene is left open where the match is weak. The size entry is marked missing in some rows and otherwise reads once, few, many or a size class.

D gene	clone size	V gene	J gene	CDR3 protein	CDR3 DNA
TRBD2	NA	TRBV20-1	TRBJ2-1	CSAGRTRGYNEQFF	TGCAGTGCTGGCCGGACTAGAGGGTACAATGAGCAGTTCTTC
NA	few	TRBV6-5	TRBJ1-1	CASSYSALGPENTEAFF	TGTGCCAGCAGTTACTCGGCCTTGGGACCGGAGAACACTGAAGCTTTCTTT
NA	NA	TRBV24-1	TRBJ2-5	CATSDGLRAETQYF	TGTGCCACCAGTGATGGGTTGAGGGCTGAGACCCAGTACTTC
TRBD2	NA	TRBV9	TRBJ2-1	CASSVTSGRNEQFF	TGTGCCAGCAGCGTTACTAGCGGGAGGAATGAGCAGTTCTTC
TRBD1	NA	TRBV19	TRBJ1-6	CASSMGQGQSPLHF	TGTGCCAGTAGTATGGGACAGGGGCAATCACCCCTCCACTTT
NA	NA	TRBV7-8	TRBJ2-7	CASSLVTGSPYEQYF	TGTGCCAGCAGCTTAGTTACGGGATCGCCCTACGAGCAGTACTTC
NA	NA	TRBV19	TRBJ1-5	CASSIPAGFSNQPQHF	TGTGCCAGTAGTATTCCGGCAGGATTTAGCAATCAGCCCCAGCATTTT
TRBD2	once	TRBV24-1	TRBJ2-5	CATSDAGTSGGQETQYF	TGTGCCACCAGTGATGCCGGGACTAGCGGAGGCCAAGAGACCCAGTACTTC
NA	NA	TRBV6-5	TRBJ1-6	CASSFTNSPLHF	TGTGCCAGCAGTTTTACAAATTCACCCCTCCACTTT
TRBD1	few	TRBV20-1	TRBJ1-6	CSARDDRASSPLHF	TGCAGTGCTAGAGATGACAGGGCAAGTTCACCCCTCCACTTT
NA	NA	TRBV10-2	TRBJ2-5	CASSETVYQETQYF	TGCGCCAGCAGTGAGACAGTTTACCAAGAGACCCAGTACTTC
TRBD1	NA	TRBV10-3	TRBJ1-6	CATLQGADSPLHF	TGTGCCACCTTACAGGGGGCAGATTCACCCCTCCACTTT
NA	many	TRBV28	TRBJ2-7	CASSRVQGYEQYF	TGTGCCAGCAGTCGAGTACAGGGTTACGAGCAGTACTTC
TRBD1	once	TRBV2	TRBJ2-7	CASRAGTETYEQYF	TGTGCCAGCAGAGCCGGGACAGAGACCTACGAGCAGTACTTC
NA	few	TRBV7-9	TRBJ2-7	CASSGGRDTLEQYF	TGTGCCAGCAGCGGAGGACGGGACACCCTGGAGCAGTACTTC
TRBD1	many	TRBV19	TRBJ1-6	CASSLGQYNSPLHF	TGTGCCAGTAGCCTGGGACAGTATAATTCACCCCTCCACTTT
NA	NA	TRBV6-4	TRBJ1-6	CAISESGGGSPLHF	TGTGCCATCAGTGAGTCTGGGGGCGGATCACCCCTCCACTTT
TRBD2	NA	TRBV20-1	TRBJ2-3	CSAILAGGPKDTQYF	TGCAGTGCTATTCTAGCGGGAGGGCCGAAGGATACGCAGTATTTT
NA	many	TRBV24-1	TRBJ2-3	CATSDGRSDTQYF	TGTGCCACCAGTGATGGGAGATCGGATACGCAGTATTTT
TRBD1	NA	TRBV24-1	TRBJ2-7	CAIQGVDEQYF	TGTGCCATACAGGGGGTCGACGAGCAGTACTTC
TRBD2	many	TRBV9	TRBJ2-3	CASSPAGSTDTQYF	TGTGCCAGCAGCCCAGCGGGATCCACAGATACGCAGTATTTT
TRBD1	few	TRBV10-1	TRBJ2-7	CASSESGRGREQYF	TGCGCCAGCAGTGAGTCCGGCAGGGGGCGAGAGCAGTACTTC
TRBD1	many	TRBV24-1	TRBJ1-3	CATSDPGQAGNTIYF	TGTGCCACCAGTGACCCCGGACAGGCTGGAAACACCATATATTTT
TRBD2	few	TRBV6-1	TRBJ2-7	CASSEDASGDYEQYF	TGTGCCAGCAGTGAAGACGCTAGCGGGGACTACGAGCAGTACTTC
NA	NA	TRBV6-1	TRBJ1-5	CAISVDSNQPQHF	TGTGCCATCAGTGTGGATAGCAATCAGCCCCAGCATTTT
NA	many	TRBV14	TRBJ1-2	CASSPGSSYGYTF	TGTGCCAGCAGCCCGGGATCTTCCTATGGCTACACCTTC
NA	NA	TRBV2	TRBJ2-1	CASGYGSYNEQFF	TGTGCCAGCGGCTACGGGTCTTACAATGAGCAGTTCTTC
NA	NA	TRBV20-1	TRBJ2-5	CSARGDMGRETQYF	TGCAGTGCTAGAGGGGATATGGGCCGGGAGACCCAGTACTTC
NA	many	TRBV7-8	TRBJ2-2	CASSWTARGLGGELFF	TGTGCCAGCAGCTGGACAGCTCGGGGGCTCGGCGGGGAGCTGTTTTTT
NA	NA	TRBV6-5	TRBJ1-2	CASSATGRYGCTF	TGTGCCAGCAGTGCAACGGGGCGCTACGGCTGCACCTTC
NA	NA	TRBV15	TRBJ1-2	CATSRAGYQGNYGYTF	TGTGCCACCAGCAGAGCCGGTTATCAGGGGAACTATGGCTACACCTTC
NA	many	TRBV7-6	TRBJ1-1	CASSLEGGMNTEAFF	TGTGCCAGCAGCTTAGAGGGGGGCATGAACACTGAAGCTTTCTTT
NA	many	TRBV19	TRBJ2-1	CATREGGNEQFF	TGTGCCACCCGAGAGGGGGGCAATGAGCAGTTCTTC
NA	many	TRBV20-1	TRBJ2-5	CSARDRNKTQYF	TGCAGTGCTAGAGATCGTAACAAGACCCAGTACTTC
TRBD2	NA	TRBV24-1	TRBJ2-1	CATSDLRSGGSYNEQFF	TGTGCCACCAGTGATTTGAGGAGCGGGGGCTCCTACAATGAGCAGTTCTTC
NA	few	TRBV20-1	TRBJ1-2	CSASVGGQNYGYTF	TGCAGTGCTAGTGTCGGCGGTCAAAACTATGGCTACACCTTC
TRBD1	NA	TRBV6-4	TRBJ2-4	CASSPGWGTGDIQYF	TGTGCCAGCAGTCCGGGTTGGGGGACAGGGGACATTCAGTACTTC
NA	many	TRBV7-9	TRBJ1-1	CASTRTEVFEAFF	TGTGCCAGCACCAGGACAGAAGTTTTTGAAGCTTTCTTT
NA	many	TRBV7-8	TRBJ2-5	CASSLNRVLETQYF	TGTGCCAGCAGCTTAAACAGGGTCTTAGAGACCCAGTACTTC
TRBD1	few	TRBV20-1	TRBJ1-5	CSAWGKGASNQPQHF	TGCAGTGCTTGGGGAAAGGGGGCGAGCAATCAGCCCCAGCATTTT
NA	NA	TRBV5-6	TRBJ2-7	CASSLYGTIGYEQYF	TGTGCCAGCAGCTTGTACGGGACGATTGGCTACGAGCAGTACTTC
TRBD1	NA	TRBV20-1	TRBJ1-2	CSARIQGADGYTF	TGCAGTGCTAGAATACAGGGGGCCGATGGCTACACCTTC
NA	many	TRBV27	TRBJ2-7	CASSYSPSYEQYF	TGTGCCAGCAGTTACAGTCCATCCTACGAGCAGTACTTC
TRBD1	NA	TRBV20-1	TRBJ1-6	CSASPPDRVDNSPLHF	TGCAGTGCTTCGCCTCCAGACAGGGTGGATAATTCACCCCTCCACTTT